This entry features one T cell receptor (beta chain) sequence. It has no known antigen specificity. Base quality data are lacking; no much larger clone is found one base away. In the prospective study, participants were about 18 to 90 years old, resided in about two dozen geographic areas of the United States, and were enrolled through a virtual design. In the prospective study, cohorts were assigned on the basis of participant-reported clinical history obtained from a screening survey and a study questionnaire. Recovered participants in ImmuneRACE Cohort 3 were defined by two consecutive negative NP/OP PCR tests, clearance by a healthcare professional, or resolution of symptoms. In the prospective study, mobile phlebotomists collected whole blood, serum and a nasopharyngeal or oropharyngeal swab from each participant. Over a 2-month period, participants in the prospective study had the option of providing additional blood draws and questionnaires. Before DNA extraction, prospective study blood samples were shipped either frozen or at room temperature.

From cysteine to phenylalanine, the CDR3 is 14 amino acids long. The DNA shown is the 42-base CDR3, in frame from base 1. Germline trimming: 8 bases from V, 1 base from J; junction bases outside gene matches: 6. Reading the germline V gene (reference sequence) gives CDR1 LNHDA and CDR2 SQIVND. The data originate from a study of blood T cell repertoires in COVID-19 (TCRdb year 2020). Turning to the overall study: Samples covering the acute and convalescent phases of COVID-19 were provided by collaborators in the United States, Italy and Spain. Where available, HLA class I and class II types were taken from metadata supplied by the sample provider and were not determined by assay-based typing. The samples were drawn from two sources: the first 160 participants of the ongoing ImmuneRACE study, and 1,254 subjects contributed by 6 global collaborators. The repertoires were made available in a free public database intended to serve as a resource for research on the immune response to SARS-CoV-2. A de-identified subject ID, COVID-19 status, age in years and sex were almost always included in the sample metadata. Subjects who had been exposed to COVID-19, were actively infected with it, or had recovered from it provided the deeply sampled blood TCRbeta repertoires that made up the dataset. The prospective study material was composed of cDNA or gDNA derived from T cells, B-cell-depleted T cells, or PBMCs. What the research found in general, with its limitations: The amount of clinical and demographic metadata varied by source and participant and was provided uncurated.

TCRbeta CDR3 regions were amplified from genomic DNA using the immunoSEQ Assay, a bias-controlled multiplex PCR. From the authors' description of their analysis: Nucleated cell counts per sample were estimated from amplification of reference gene primers within the assay. To quantify the absolute abundance of each unique TCRbeta CDR3 rearrangement, sequence reads were collapsed and filtered. Productive Simpson clonality was computed per sample as the square root of Simpson's diversity index over productive rearrangements. Drawn from immuneACCESS, this table holds only the in-frame rearrangements with V and J called that TCRdb kept. Clones are partly lost; checked studies trace under half to an unresolved V gene and leave the rest unexplained. V and J calls plus clone size are reproduced from that table; the DNA served to infer D and trimming. The sample has roughly 330,000 clones on record, about nine tenths of them singletons. Roughly 10% of the sample comes from the top ten.

This TCR came from a woman aged 18-35 years who had recovered from COVID-19. Sequenced material: PBMCs or T cells enriched from blood (not recorded which). The chain couples TRBV19 to TRBJ1-1; 8 nucleotides in the junction match TRBD1. Read as DNA, the sequence is TGTGCCAGTCGTAGGACAGGGACGAACACTGAAGCTTTCTTT. This is translated as CASRRTGTNTEAFF.